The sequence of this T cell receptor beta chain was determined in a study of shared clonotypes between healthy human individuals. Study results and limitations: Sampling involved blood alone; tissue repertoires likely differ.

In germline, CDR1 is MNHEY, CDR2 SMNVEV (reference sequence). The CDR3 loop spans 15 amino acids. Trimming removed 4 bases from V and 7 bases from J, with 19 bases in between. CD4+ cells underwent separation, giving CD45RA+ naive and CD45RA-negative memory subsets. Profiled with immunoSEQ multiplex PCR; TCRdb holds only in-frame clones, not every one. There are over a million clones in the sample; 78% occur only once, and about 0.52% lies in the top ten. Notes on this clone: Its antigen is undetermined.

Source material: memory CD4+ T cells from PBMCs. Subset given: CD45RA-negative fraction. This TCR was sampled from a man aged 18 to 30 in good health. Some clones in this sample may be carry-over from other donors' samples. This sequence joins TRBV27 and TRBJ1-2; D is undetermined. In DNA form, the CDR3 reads TGTGCCAGCAGTTCGTACCTAAAAGGCGGAGGTGGCTACACCTTC. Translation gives CASSSYLKGGGGYTF.